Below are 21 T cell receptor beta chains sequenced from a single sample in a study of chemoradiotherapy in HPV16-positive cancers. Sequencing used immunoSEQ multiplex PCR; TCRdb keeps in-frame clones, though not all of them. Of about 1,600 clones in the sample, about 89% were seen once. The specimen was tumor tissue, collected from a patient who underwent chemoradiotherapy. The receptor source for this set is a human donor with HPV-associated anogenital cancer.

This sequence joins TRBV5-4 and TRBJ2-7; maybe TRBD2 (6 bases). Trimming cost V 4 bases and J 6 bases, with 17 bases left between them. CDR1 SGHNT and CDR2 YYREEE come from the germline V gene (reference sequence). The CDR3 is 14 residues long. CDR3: CASSRDLQEAEQYF. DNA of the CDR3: TGTGCCAGCAGCAGGGACTTACAGGAGGCCGAGCAGTACTTC.

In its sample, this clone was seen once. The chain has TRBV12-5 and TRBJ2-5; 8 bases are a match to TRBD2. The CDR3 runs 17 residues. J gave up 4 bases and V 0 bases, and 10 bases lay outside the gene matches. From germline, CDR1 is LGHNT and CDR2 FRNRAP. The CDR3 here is CASGLVSAGGTPETQYF. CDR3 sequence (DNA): TGTGCTAGTGGTTTGGTCTCGGCGGGAGGCACCCCAGAGACCCAGTACTTC.

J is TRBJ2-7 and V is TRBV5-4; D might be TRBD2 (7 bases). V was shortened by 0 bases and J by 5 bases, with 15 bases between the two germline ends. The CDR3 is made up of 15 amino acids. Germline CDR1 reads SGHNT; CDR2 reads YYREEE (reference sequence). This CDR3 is CASSLGGGARNEQYF. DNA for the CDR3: TGTGCCAGCAGCTTGGGAGGGGGGGCTAGAAACGAGCAGTACTTC.

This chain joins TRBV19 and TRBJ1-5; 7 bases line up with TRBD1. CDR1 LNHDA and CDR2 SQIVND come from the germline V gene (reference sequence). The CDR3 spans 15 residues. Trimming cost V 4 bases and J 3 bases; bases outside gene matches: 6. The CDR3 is CASSTPTGINQPQHF. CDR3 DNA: TGTGCCAGTAGTACCCCGACAGGGATCAATCAGCCCCAGCATTTT. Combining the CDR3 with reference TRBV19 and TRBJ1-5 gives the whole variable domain DGGITQSPKYLFRKEGQNVTLSCEQNLNHDAMYWYRQDPGQGLRLIYYSQIVNDFQKGDIAEGYSVSREKKESFPLTVTSAQKNPTAFYLCASSTPTGINQPQHFGDGTRLSIL.

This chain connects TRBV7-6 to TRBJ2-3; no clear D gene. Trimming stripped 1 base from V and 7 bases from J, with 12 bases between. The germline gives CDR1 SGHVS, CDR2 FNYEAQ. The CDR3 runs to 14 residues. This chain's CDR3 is CASSLEGGANTQYF. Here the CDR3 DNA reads TGTGCCAGCAGCTTAGAGGGCGGCGCCAATACGCAGTATTTT.

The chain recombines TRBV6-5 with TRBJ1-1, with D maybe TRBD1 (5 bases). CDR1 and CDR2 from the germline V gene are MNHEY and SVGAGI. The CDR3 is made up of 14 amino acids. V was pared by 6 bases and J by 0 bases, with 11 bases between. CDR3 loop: CASRPTVMNTEAFF. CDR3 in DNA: TGTGCCAGCAGACCGACAGTCATGAACACTGAAGCTTTCTTT.

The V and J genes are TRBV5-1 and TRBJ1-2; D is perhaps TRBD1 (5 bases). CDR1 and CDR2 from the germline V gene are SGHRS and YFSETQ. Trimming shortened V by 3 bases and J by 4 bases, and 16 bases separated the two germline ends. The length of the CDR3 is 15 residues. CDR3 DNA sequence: TGCGCCAGCAGCTACCAAGGCCAGGGCAGCTATGGCTACACCTTC. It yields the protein CASSYQGQGSYGYTF.

CDR3: CASSVEGVGYTF. Written as DNA, the CDR3 is TGTGCCAGCAGCGTAGAAGGGGTCGGCTACACCTTC. This sequence joins TRBV9 and TRBJ1-2, with D maybe TRBD1 (5 bases). This CDR3 has 12 amino acids. Trimming stripped 0 bases from V and 8 bases from J, with 8 bases between. Germline lookup yields CDR1 SGDLS and CDR2 YYNGEE.

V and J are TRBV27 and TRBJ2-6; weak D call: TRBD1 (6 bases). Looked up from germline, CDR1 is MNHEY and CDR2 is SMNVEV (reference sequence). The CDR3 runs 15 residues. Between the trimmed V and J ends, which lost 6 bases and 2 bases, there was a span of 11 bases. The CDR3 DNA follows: TGTGCCAGCAGCCGAACAGGGACTGGGGCCAACGTCCTGACTTTC. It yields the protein CASSRTGTGANVLTF.

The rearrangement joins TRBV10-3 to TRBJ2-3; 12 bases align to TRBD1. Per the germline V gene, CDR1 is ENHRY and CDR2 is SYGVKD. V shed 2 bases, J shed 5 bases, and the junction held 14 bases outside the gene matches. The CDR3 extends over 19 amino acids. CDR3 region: CAISESGPRDRGLKDTQYF. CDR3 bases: TGTGCCATCAGTGAGAGTGGACCCCGGGACAGGGGGCTTAAAGATACGCAGTATTTT.

CDR3 protein: CASTKGGGTQPQHF. The CDR3 DNA sequence: TGTGCCAGCACCAAAGGGGGAGGGACCCAGCCCCAGCATTTT. The chain recombines TRBV7-2 with TRBJ1-5, with a weak D call TRBD1 (6 bases). The CDR3 spans 14 residues. V was trimmed by 7 bases and J by 7 bases, leaving 17 bases between them. Germline V gives CDR1 SGHTA, CDR2 FQGNSA.

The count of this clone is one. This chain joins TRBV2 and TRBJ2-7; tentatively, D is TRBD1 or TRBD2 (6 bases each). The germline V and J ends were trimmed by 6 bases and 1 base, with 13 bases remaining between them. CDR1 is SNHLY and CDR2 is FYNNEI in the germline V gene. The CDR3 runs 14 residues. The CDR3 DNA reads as TGTGCCAGCAGGCGGGACAAGGTTTCCTACGAGCAGTACTTC. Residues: CASRRDKVSYEQYF.

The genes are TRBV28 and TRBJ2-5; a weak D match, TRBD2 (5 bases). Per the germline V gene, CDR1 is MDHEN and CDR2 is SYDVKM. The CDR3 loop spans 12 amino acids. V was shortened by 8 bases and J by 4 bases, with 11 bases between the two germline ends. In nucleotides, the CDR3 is TGTGCCAGCGTGGCGGGTAGAGAGACCCAGTACTTC. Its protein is CASVAGRETQYF. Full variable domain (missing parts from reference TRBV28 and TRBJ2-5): DVKVTQSSRYLVKRTGEKVFLECVQDMDHENMFWYRQDPGLGLRLIYFSYDVKMKEKGDIPEGYSVSREKKERFSLILESASTNQTSMYLCASVAGRETQYFGPGTRLLVL.

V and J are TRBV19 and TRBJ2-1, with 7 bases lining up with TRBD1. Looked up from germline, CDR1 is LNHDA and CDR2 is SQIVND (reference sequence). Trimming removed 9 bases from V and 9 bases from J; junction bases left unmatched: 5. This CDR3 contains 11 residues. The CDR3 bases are TGTGCCAGCGAGGGGGCTGGTGAGCAGTTCTTC. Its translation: CASEGAGEQFF.

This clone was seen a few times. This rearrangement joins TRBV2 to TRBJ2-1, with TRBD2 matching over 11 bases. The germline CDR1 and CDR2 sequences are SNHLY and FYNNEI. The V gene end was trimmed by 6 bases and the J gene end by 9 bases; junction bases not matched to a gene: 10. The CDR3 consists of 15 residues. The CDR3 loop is CASSYSGGAGGEQFF. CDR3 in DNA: TGTGCCAGCAGCTATAGCGGGGGGGCCGGGGGTGAGCAGTTCTTC. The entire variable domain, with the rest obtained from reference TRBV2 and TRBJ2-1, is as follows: EPEVTQTPSHQVTQMGQEVILRCVPISNHLYFYWYRQILGQKVEFLVSFYNNEISEKSEIFDDQFSVERPDGSNFTLKIRSTKLEDSAMYFCASSYSGGAGGEQFFGPGTRLTVL.

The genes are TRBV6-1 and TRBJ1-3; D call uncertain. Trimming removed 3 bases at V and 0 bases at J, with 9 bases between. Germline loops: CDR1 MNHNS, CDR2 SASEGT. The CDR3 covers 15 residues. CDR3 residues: CASSDRSRSGNTIYF. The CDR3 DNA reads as TGTGCCAGCAGTGACAGGTCGCGCTCTGGAAACACCATATATTTT.

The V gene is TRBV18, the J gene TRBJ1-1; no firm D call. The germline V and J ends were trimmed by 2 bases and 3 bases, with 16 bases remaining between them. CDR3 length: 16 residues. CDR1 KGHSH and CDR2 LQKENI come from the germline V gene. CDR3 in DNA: TGTGCCAGCTCACCAGGGCCACCAAACACCCACACTGAAGCTTTCTTT. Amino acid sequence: CASSPGPPNTHTEAFF.

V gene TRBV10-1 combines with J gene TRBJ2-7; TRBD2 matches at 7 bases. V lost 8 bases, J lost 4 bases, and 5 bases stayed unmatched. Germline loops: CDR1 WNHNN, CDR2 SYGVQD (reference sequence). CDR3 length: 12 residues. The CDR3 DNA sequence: TGCGCCAGCGGGGACTACTATTACGAGCAGTACTTC. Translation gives CASGDYYYEQYF.

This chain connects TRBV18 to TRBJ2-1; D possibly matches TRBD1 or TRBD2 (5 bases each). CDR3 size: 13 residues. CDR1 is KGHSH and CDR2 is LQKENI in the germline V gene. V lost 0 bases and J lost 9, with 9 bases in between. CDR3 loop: CASSPPQGAEQFF. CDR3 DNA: TGTGCCAGCTCACCACCGCAGGGAGCTGAGCAGTTCTTC. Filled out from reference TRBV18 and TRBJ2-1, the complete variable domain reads NAGVMQNPRHLVRRRGQEARLRCSPMKGHSHVYWYRQLPEEGLKFMVYLQKENIIDESGMPKERFSAEFPKEGPSILRIQQVVRGDSAAYFCASSPPQGAEQFFGPGTRLTVL.

The CDR3 sequence is CASSLWDTPGYGYTF. As DNA, the CDR3 is TGTGCCAGCAGCTTGTGGGACACCCCCGGCTATGGCTACACCTTC. The rearrangement uses TRBV11-2 and TRBJ1-2, with TRBD1 as a possible D gene (6 bases). The germline V and J ends were trimmed by 3 bases and 4 bases, with 15 bases remaining between them. The V gene's germline CDR1 is SGHAT and CDR2 FQNNGV. The CDR3 extends over 15 amino acids.

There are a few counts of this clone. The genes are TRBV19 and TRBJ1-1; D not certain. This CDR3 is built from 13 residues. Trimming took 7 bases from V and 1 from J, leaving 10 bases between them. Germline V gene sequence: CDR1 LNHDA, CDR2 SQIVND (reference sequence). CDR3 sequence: CASNFWGNTEAFF. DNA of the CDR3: TGTGCCAGTAATTTCTGGGGGAACACTGAAGCTTTCTTT.